The 22 T cell receptor beta chains below come from one sample, sequenced in a study of cytomegalovirus exposure and HLA in healthy donors. The PCR contained 60 Vbeta and 13 Jbeta primers. The table came from immunoSEQ multiplex PCR; TCRdb's copy has only in-frame clones and leaves some out. The data hold 120,000 to 150,000 clones, with over 75% observed a single time. What was sequenced was PBMCs. The receptors come from a woman younger than 45 in good health and CMV-seronegative.

The chain recombines TRBV15 with TRBJ1-3, with D possibly TRBD1 on 5 matching bases. CDR1 is LNHNV and CDR2 is YYDKDF in the germline V gene (reference sequence). V dropped 4 bases and J dropped 4 bases, with 14 bases sitting between them. The CDR3 extends over 15 amino acids. The CDR3 region is CATSIGRADGNTIYF. The DNA for the CDR3 is TGTGCCACCAGCATCGGCAGGGCAGACGGAAACACCATATATTTT.

This sequence joins TRBV5-1 and TRBJ2-2, with D maybe TRBD1 (5 bases). V shed 4 bases and J shed 0 bases, with 13 bases lying between them. The CDR3 has 16 amino acids. Looked up from germline, CDR1 is SGHRS and CDR2 is YFSETQ. CDR3 sequence (DNA): TGCGCCAGCAGCGTCCAAGGGGCGGCGAACACCGGGGAGCTGTTTTTT. Translating gives CASSVQGAANTGELFF. Based on the CDR3 plus reference TRBV5-1 and TRBJ2-2, the full variable domain is KAGVTQTPRYLIKTRGQQVTLSCSPISGHRSVSWYQQTPGQGLQFLFEYFSETQRNKGNFPGRFSGRQFSNSRSEMNVSTLELGDSALYLCASSVQGAANTGELFFGEGSRLTVL.

The chain joins TRBV4-3 to TRBJ2-6, with D uncertain. CDR3 size: 16 residues. Per germline, CDR1 LGHNA and CDR2 YSLEER. Trimming left V 0 bases short and J 1 base short, with 7 bases between. CDR3: CASSQDWPSGANVLTF. Here the CDR3 DNA reads TGCGCCAGCAGCCAAGATTGGCCTTCTGGGGCCAACGTCCTGACTTTC.

The chain links TRBV30 to TRBJ2-7, with a possible D match to TRBD2 (7 bases). CDR3 size: 15 residues. Trimming took off 0 bases at V and 6 bases at J, with 18 bases between the two ends. CDR1 and CDR2 from the germline V gene are GTSNPN and SVGIG (reference sequence). In DNA, the CDR3 is TGTGCCTGGAGTGTTGGGGGAGGGGGGGGTTCCGAGCAGTACTTC. Amino acids: CAWSVGGGGGSEQYF.

The V gene is TRBV5-1, the J gene TRBJ2-3; TRBD2 matches at 10 bases. The CDR3 consists of 16 residues. From germline, CDR1 is SGHRS and CDR2 YFSETQ. V dropped 1 base and J dropped 2; count of bases not matched to a gene: 4. DNA of the CDR3: TGCGCCAGCAGCTTGACGAGCGGGAGGGCCACAGATACGCAGTATTTT. It specifies CASSLTSGRATDTQYF.

The chain uses TRBV29-1 and TRBJ2-7; 7 bases agree with TRBD1. The length of the CDR3 is 11 residues. The V segment lost 4 bases and the J segment 7 bases; nucleotides outside the gene matches: 4. The germline gives CDR1 SQVTM, CDR2 ANQGSEA. This chain's CDR3 is CSVGQGEEQYF. The DNA for the CDR3 is TGCAGCGTTGGACAGGGTGAAGAGCAGTACTTC.

This chain links TRBV7-2 with TRBJ2-1; perhaps TRBD1 as D (5 bases). Trimming took off 1 base at V and 1 base at J, with 8 bases between the two ends. CDR3 length: 15 amino acids. Germline CDR1 reads SGHTA; CDR2 reads FQGNSA. CDR3 nucleotide sequence: TGTGCCAGCAGCTTAGGGGGCGGATCCTACAATGAGCAGTTCTTC. Protein: CASSLGGGSYNEQFF.

The chain recombines TRBV27 with TRBJ2-3; 8 bases align to TRBD1. Trimming took 5 bases from V and 3 from J; bases not matched to a gene: 7. CDR1 is MNHEY, CDR2 SMNVEV, per germline (reference sequence). This CDR3 region has 15 residues. This CDR3 reads CASSPGTGGTDTQYF. The CDR3 nucleotides are TGTGCCAGCAGTCCAGGAACAGGGGGAACAGATACGCAGTATTTT.

The rearrangement links TRBV6-5 to TRBJ2-7; D not certain. The CDR3 runs to 11 residues. The germline gives CDR1 MNHEY, CDR2 SVGAGI. V gave up 6 bases and J gave up 4 bases, with 7 bases separating them. This chain's CDR3 is CASRAGYEQYF. For the CDR3, the DNA is TGTGCCAGCAGGGCCGGGTACGAGCAGTACTTC.

The gene calls are TRBV7-9 and TRBJ2-1; 10 bases map to TRBD1. The germline V gene has CDR1 SEHNR and CDR2 FQNEAQ (reference sequence). J gave up 4 bases and V 1 base, and 4 bases lay outside the gene matches. The CDR3 length is 16 residues. The CDR3 sequence is CASSLVPGQGYNEQFF. The CDR3 nucleotides are TGTGCCAGCAGCTTAGTTCCGGGACAGGGGTACAATGAGCAGTTCTTC.

The CDR3 reads CASSPSTYNEQFF. The CDR3 DNA is TGCGCCAGCAGCCCTTCGACTTACAATGAGCAGTTCTTC. The chain uses TRBV4-1 and TRBJ2-1; no definite D call. Germline V gene data show CDR1 as MGHRA and CDR2 as YSYEKL. V lost 4 bases and J 4 bases, leaving 8 bases between the germline ends. The CDR3 spans 13 residues.

The chain links TRBV10-3 to TRBJ1-2; 11 bases match TRBD1. V was pared by 6 bases and J by 5 bases, with 5 bases of the junction left unmatched. The CDR3 contains 14 residues. CDR1 and CDR2 from the germline V gene are ENHRY and SYGVKD. CDR3 protein: CAIRRGQGAYGYTF. CDR3 sequence (DNA): TGTGCCATCAGACGCGGACAGGGGGCATATGGCTACACCTTC.

This clone has only one observation. The chain joins TRBV28 to TRBJ2-7; D not certain. There are 11 residues in the CDR3. CDR1 and CDR2 (germline): MDHEN, SYDVKM. Trimming cost V 6 bases and J 3 bases, with 6 bases left between them. The CDR3 nucleotides read TGTGCCAGCAGCCCCTACTACGAGCAGTACTTC. Protein sequence: CASSPYYEQYF. Full variable domain (rest looked up from reference TRBV28 and TRBJ2-7): DVKVTQSSRYLVKRTGEKVFLECVQDMDHENMFWYRQDPGLGLRLIYFSYDVKMKEKGDIPEGYSVSREKKERFSLILESASTNQTSMYLCASSPYYEQYFGPGTRLTVT.

This chain joins TRBV19 and TRBJ1-2; TRBD1 aligns across 7 bases. The length of the CDR3 is 13 residues. Germline CDR1 is LNHDA and CDR2 is SQIVND (reference sequence). V shed 9 bases, J shed 4 bases, and the junction held 8 bases outside the gene matches. Written as DNA, the CDR3 is TGTGCCAGCCAAGACAGGGTTAGCTATGGCTACACCTTC. Translating gives CASQDRVSYGYTF.

V usage is TRBV5-5 and J usage is TRBJ2-7, with 9 bases identical to TRBD1. This CDR3 region has 14 residues. Looked up from germline, CDR1 is SGHKS and CDR2 is YYEKEE (reference sequence). Trimming at V came to 0 bases and at J to 2 bases, leaving 0 bases not matched to a gene. CDR3 sequence (DNA): TGTGCCAGCAGCTTGGGACAGGGGGCCTACGAGCAGTACTTC. Amino acid sequence: CASSLGQGAYEQYF.

Details on this clone: One junction end does not reproduce the germline sequence, and a read error may be involved. CDR3: CSVDFLPGQGSGYIF. The CDR3 nucleotides are TGCAGCGTTGACTTTCTTCCGGGACAGGGGTCTGGCTACATCTTC. The chain combines TRBV29-1 with TRBJ1-2; 10 nucleotides align to TRBD1. The CDR3 covers 15 residues. Looked up from germline, CDR1 is SQVTM and CDR2 is ANQGSEA. Using reference TRBV29-1 and TRBJ1-2 for the parts outside the CDR3, the full variable domain is SAVISQKPSRDICQRGTSLTIQCQVDSQVTMMFWYRQQPGQSLTLIATANQGSEATYESGFVIDKFPISRPNLTFSTLTVSNMSPEDSSIYLCSVDFLPGQGSGYIFGSGTRLTVV.

This clone was detected only a few times. The chain has TRBV19 and TRBJ1-1, with D hard to call. V lost 4 bases and J 4 bases, leaving 13 bases between the germline ends. Germline values: CDR1 LNHDA, CDR2 SQIVND (reference sequence). CDR3 length: 14 residues. This CDR3 reads CASSTLSGSTEAFF. The DNA of the CDR3 is TGTGCCAGTAGTACCCTTTCGGGGAGCACTGAAGCTTTCTTT.

The chain links TRBV5-1 to TRBJ2-3; D might be TRBD1 (6 bases). The CDR3 loop spans 18 amino acids. V lost 4 bases and J lost 1, with 22 bases in between. Germline assignment: CDR1 SGHRS and CDR2 YFSETQ. CDR3 sequence reads: CASSPNRNRVPRTDTQYF. CDR3 DNA: TGCGCCAGCAGCCCGAACCGCAACAGGGTGCCGCGCACAGATACGCAGTATTTT.

The V and J genes are TRBV9 and TRBJ2-1; TRBD1 matches 10 bases. Trimming cost V 0 bases and J 9 bases; bases outside gene matches: 6. The CDR3 is 15 amino acids. Germline CDR1 and CDR2: SGDLS and YYNGEE. The CDR3 DNA reads as TGTGCCAGCAGCGTAGGGACAGGGGGGGTAGGTGAGCAGTTCTTC. It encodes CASSVGTGGVGEQFF.

The chain has TRBV19 and TRBJ1-1, with D perhaps TRBD1 (5 bases). Trimming took off 7 bases at V and 4 bases at J, with 13 bases between the two ends. CDR3 length: 13 amino acids. Per the germline V gene, CDR1 is LNHDA and CDR2 is SQIVND (reference sequence). The CDR3 DNA sequence: TGTGCCAGTACCTCCGGGGGATCCACTGAAGCTTTCTTT. Its protein product is CASTSGGSTEAFF.

The rearrangement links TRBV19 to TRBJ1-1; 7 bases align to TRBD1. The germline gives CDR1 LNHDA, CDR2 SQIVND (reference sequence). V lost 10 bases to trimming and J lost 0 bases; unmatched junction nucleotides: 5. The CDR3 sequence is 13 residues long. CDR3 nucleotides: TGTGCCACCGGGACAGAACTGAACACTGAAGCTTTCTTT. Amino acid sequence: CATGTELNTEAFF.

This clone has just one count. The chain couples TRBV7-9 to TRBJ2-1; the D gene is possibly TRBD1 (6 bases). Germline CDR1 reads SEHNR; CDR2 reads FQNEAQ (reference sequence). Trimming cost V 5 bases and J 8 bases, with 16 bases left between them. The CDR3 runs 14 residues. CDR3 DNA sequence: TGTGCCAGCAGCAAACCCTCAGGGGACCATGAGCAGTTCTTC. It yields the protein CASSKPSGDHEQFF.